The 20 T cell receptor beta chains below come from one sample, sequenced in a study of vaccination and CD4 T cells after COVID-19. No antigen has been assigned to these receptors. Cultured CD4+ T-cell DNA underwent Oncomine TCR Beta short-read sequencing. From the PCR reads, TCRdb called clonotypes with MiXCR, one entry per CDR3 protein. This sample yields around 20,000 distinct CDR3 sequences, of which roughly 43% are seen a single time; around 6.5% belongs to the top ten. Treatment here: roughly ten-day PBMC culture with coronavirus spike peptide pools or control peptides (ViraFEST assay). This specimen was CD4+ T cells from blood, cultured in vitro, taken before SARS-CoV-2 vaccination. The receptors were sampled from a human donor who had recovered from COVID-19.

The chain links TRBV11-3 to TRBJ1-6; D remains ambiguous. The CDR3 spans 14 residues. Between the trimmed V and J ends, which lost 3 bases and 6 bases, there was a span of 9 bases. Germline loops: CDR1 SGHNT, CDR2 YENEEA. The CDR3 DNA reads as TGTGCCAGCAGCTTTGTGACGGTTAATTCACCCCTCCACTTT. Translation: CASSFVTVNSPLHF.

The chain joins TRBV20-1 to TRBJ1-2, with D possibly TRBD1 on 5 matching bases. Germline V gene data show CDR1 as DFQATT and CDR2 as SNEGSKA (reference sequence). The CDR3 is made up of 14 amino acids. Trimming took 2 bases from V and 4 from J, leaving 14 bases between them. The CDR3 bases are TGCAGTGCTAGAAGCCTGCAGGGACCCTATGGCTACACCTTC. Its translation: CSARSLQGPYGYTF.

The V gene is TRBV2, the J gene TRBJ1-3; D is possibly TRBD1 (5 bases). This CDR3 region has 14 residues. Germline values: CDR1 SNHLY, CDR2 FYNNEI. Trimming stripped 6 bases from V and 3 bases from J, with 12 bases between. CDR3 amino acids: CASRQTQGGNTIYF. The CDR3 DNA reads TGTGCCAGCAGACAAACGCAGGGTGGAAACACCATATATTTT.

The V and J genes are TRBV7-6 and TRBJ1-5; tentatively, D is TRBD1 (5 bases). Germline CDR1 SGHVS, CDR2 FNYEAQ. V shed 3 bases and J shed 0 bases, with 21 bases lying between them. The CDR3 has 19 residues. The CDR3 DNA sequence: TGTGCCAGCAGCTTGGGCTTCTGGGACGGGAAATATAGCAATCAGCCCCAGCATTTT. Amino acid sequence: CASSLGFWDGKYSNQPQHF.

The chain has TRBV7-9 and TRBJ1-2; D gene unclear. CDR1 and CDR2 from the germline V gene are SEHNR and FQNEAQ (reference sequence). This CDR3 comprises 14 residues. V lost 0 bases, J lost 7 bases, and 12 bases lay in between. CDR3 nucleotides: TGTGCCAGCAGCTTAGCCTGGACGGCAACTGGCTACACCTTC. Amino acids: CASSLAWTATGYTF. Looking up the rest from reference TRBV7-9 and TRBJ1-2 gives the full variable domain: DTGVSQNPRHKITKRGQNVTFRCDPISEHNRLYWYRQTLGQGPEFLTYFQNEAQLEKSRLLSDRFSAERPKGSFSTLEIQRTEQGDSAMYLCASSLAWTATGYTFGSGTRLTVV.

The chain is built from TRBV5-1 and TRBJ2-3; maybe TRBD2 (5 bases). Trimming took off 2 bases at V and 3 bases at J, with 10 bases between the two ends. The germline gives CDR1 SGHRS, CDR2 YFSETQ. The CDR3 length is 14 residues. CDR3 sequence: CASSFSAATDTQYF. The CDR3 DNA sequence: TGCGCCAGCAGCTTTTCAGCGGCAACAGATACGCAGTATTTT.

Only a few counts were recorded for this clonotype. This sequence joins TRBV4-2 and TRBJ1-2; the match to TRBD1 covers 7 bases. Germline V gene sequence: CDR1 LGHNA, CDR2 YNFKEQ. The CDR3 spans 17 residues. The V gene end was trimmed by 0 bases and the J gene end by 6 bases; junction bases not matched to a gene: 13. The CDR3 loop is CASSQDWNVKGGDGYTF. The CDR3 DNA follows: TGTGCCAGCAGCCAAGATTGGAACGTCAAAGGGGGCGATGGCTACACCTTC.

The chain recombines TRBV2 with TRBJ2-3; 9 bases agree with TRBD1. V lost 6 bases, J lost 2 bases, and 6 bases stayed unmatched. This CDR3 comprises 15 residues. The V gene's germline CDR1 is SNHLY and CDR2 FYNNEI. This chain's CDR3 is CASRSGTGSTDTQYF. CDR3 nucleotide sequence: TGTGCCAGCAGGAGCGGGACAGGGTCCACAGATACGCAGTATTTT.

The chain joins TRBV20-1 to TRBJ1-5, with a weak D call TRBD1 (6 bases). The V gene's germline CDR1 is DFQATT and CDR2 SNEGSKA (reference sequence). The CDR3 extends over 15 amino acids. The germline V and J ends were trimmed by 0 bases and 1 base, with 10 bases remaining between them. The CDR3 protein is CSARDAGASNQPQHF. The CDR3 DNA follows: TGCAGTGCTAGAGATGCAGGGGCGAGCAATCAGCCCCAGCATTTT.

This chain uses TRBV27 with TRBJ1-1; D call uncertain. This CDR3 is built from 14 residues. The V end lost 5 bases, the J end lost 3 bases, and 13 bases lay between the germline ends. Germline lookup yields CDR1 MNHEY and CDR2 SMNVEV (reference sequence). This chain's CDR3 is CASSRRPQYTEAFF. The CDR3 DNA is TGTGCCAGCAGTCGAAGGCCCCAGTACACTGAAGCTTTCTTT.

The J gene is TRBJ1-3, the V gene TRBV6-5; 10 nucleotides agree with TRBD1. J was trimmed by 5 bases and V by 3 bases; bases with no gene match: 4. CDR1 and CDR2 from the germline V gene are MNHEY and SVGAGI. The CDR3 is 15 amino acids. DNA of the CDR3: TGTGCCAGCAGTTATGACAGGGGGCAAAGAAACACCATATATTTT. Its translation: CASSYDRGQRNTIYF.

J is TRBJ1-1 and V is TRBV10-1; D ambiguous. The CDR3 has 13 amino acids. The germline V gene encodes CDR1 WNHNN and CDR2 SYGVQD (reference sequence). V was cut by 2 bases and J by 8 bases, with 12 bases left in between. As DNA, the CDR3 is TGCGCCAGCAGTGAGGAGGGTTCGAAGGAAGCTTTCTTT. It is translated as CASSEEGSKEAFF.

This chain connects TRBV6-2 or TRBV6-3 to TRBJ1-5; 10 bases line up with TRBD1. The CDR3 length is 16 residues. The J segment lost 1 base and the V segment lost 2 bases, leaving 2 bases of the junction unmatched. Germline values: CDR1 MNHEY, CDR2 SVGEGT. For the CDR3, the DNA is TGTGCCAGCAGTTACGGGGACAGGGGAAGCAATCAGCCCCAGCATTTT. It specifies CASSYGDRGSNQPQHF.

The chain joins TRBV12-3 or TRBV12-4 to TRBJ1-5; 9 bases are shared with TRBD1. V lost 6 bases and J lost 2; bases outside the gene matches: 5. The CDR3 runs 15 residues. The CDR3 spells CASSRDRDGNQPQHF. In nucleotides, the CDR3 is TGTGCCAGCAGCCGGGACAGGGATGGCAATCAGCCCCAGCATTTT.

This clonotype was counted between two and nine times. The chain combines TRBV5-4 with TRBJ1-6; D unresolved. The V end lost 4 bases, the J end lost 5 bases, and 13 bases lay between the germline ends. CDR1 SGHNT and CDR2 YYREEE come from the germline V gene (reference sequence). CDR3 size: 15 residues. The CDR3 nucleotides read TGTGCCAGCAGCCGGGGAACGGTCGATAATTCACCCCTCCACTTT. This gives the protein CASSRGTVDNSPLHF.

The gene calls are TRBV7-3 and TRBJ2-5; the match to TRBD2 covers 9 bases. The CDR3 covers 15 residues. Unmatched junction bases numbered 6, after V lost 2 bases and J lost 5 bases. Per germline, CDR1 SGHTA and CDR2 FQGTGA. The CDR3 is CASSLWAGGPETQYF. CDR3 in DNA: TGTGCCAGCAGCTTATGGGCGGGAGGGCCGGAGACCCAGTACTTC.

This sequence joins TRBV4-3 and TRBJ1-2, with TRBD1 identical over 7 bases. The germline CDR1 and CDR2 sequences are LGHNA and YSLEER. V shed 1 base and J 0 bases; nucleotides not matched to a gene: 2. The CDR3 loop spans 15 amino acids. The CDR3 spells CASSQGDRSNYGYTF. CDR3 nucleotide sequence: TGCGCCAGCAGCCAAGGGGACAGATCTAACTATGGCTACACCTTC.

This chain links TRBV19 with TRBJ2-5; a possible D gene is TRBD1 (6 bases). This CDR3 is 16 amino acids long. CDR1 is LNHDA and CDR2 is SQIVND in the germline V gene (reference sequence). The V gene lost 1 base and the J gene lost 2 bases, with 14 bases spanning the gap. The DNA of the CDR3 is TGTGCCAGTAGTATAGGAGGGGGACACCCACAAGAGACCCAGTACTTC. Residues: CASSIGGGHPQETQYF. Complete variable domain (other parts from reference TRBV19 and TRBJ2-5): DGGITQSPKYLFRKEGQNVTLSCEQNLNHDAMYWYRQDPGQGLRLIYYSQIVNDFQKGDIAEGYSVSREKKESFPLTVTSAQKNPTAFYLCASSIGGGHPQETQYFGPGTRLLVL.

This clonotype has more than one count but fewer than ten. The chain links TRBV7-2 to TRBJ1-2; D is unclear. V dropped 7 bases and J dropped 8 bases, with 14 bases sitting between them. Germline assignment: CDR1 SGHTA and CDR2 FQGNSA. This CDR3 has 12 residues. The CDR3, as DNA: TGTGCCAGCACTGGCCGCCTCGGGGGCTACACCTTC. This encodes CASTGRLGGYTF.

This clonotype occurred a few times. The CDR3 DNA sequence: TGTGCCACCAGCAGCATACTAGCGGGGGGGAACGGGGAGCTGTTTTTT. As protein: CATSSILAGGNGELFF. The genes are TRBV15 and TRBJ2-2, with TRBD2 matching 13 bases. The trim removed 3 bases at V and 7 bases at J, leaving 5 bases unmatched. CDR1 LNHNV and CDR2 YYDKDF come from the germline V gene (reference sequence). The CDR3 length is 16 residues. Full variable domain (outside the CDR3, taken from reference TRBV15 and TRBJ2-2): DAMVIQNPRYQVTQFGKPVTLSCSQTLNHNVMYWYQQKSSQAPKLLFHYYDKDFNNEADTPDNFQSRRPNTSFCFLDIRSPGLGDTAMYLCATSSILAGGNGELFFGEGSRLTVL.